Sequencing of this T cell receptor (beta chain) was carried out in a study of molecular identifiers for immune sequencing clone quantification. Each CDR3 protein is one row after TCRdb ran MiXCR on the PCR reads. The sample carries hundreds of thousands of distinct CDR3 sequences, about 25% recorded once. About this clonotype itself: The antigen is unknown.

Isolation of naive CD8 T cells was achieved by sorting on a CD8+CD4-CCR7+CD45RA+ phenotype. Study results and caveats: Whereas naive cells kept under 1% of molecules in clones above 20 RNA copies, such clones held over 97% in effectors.

Germline-derived CDR1 and CDR2 are LGHDT and YNNKEL (reference sequence). The CDR3 has 17 residues. The ends were cut back, 0 bases at V and 2 bases at J, with 17 bases in the middle. Sequenced input: naive CD8+ T cells from blood, with Jurkat cell RNA spiked in. The sample's subset: FACS-sorted CD8+CD4-CCR7+CD45RA+ naive T cells. The TCR originated in a human donor in good health. Some libraries in this study had Jurkat cell RNA spiked in. The chain carries TRBV3-1 and TRBJ2-7, with D possibly matching TRBD1 (5 bases). The CDR3 spells CASSQERVHRPPYEQYF. CDR3 coding DNA: TGTGCCAGCAGCCAAGAGCGAGTGCACAGGCCACCCTACGAGCAGTACTTC.